What follows describes a single T cell receptor (beta chain). Antigen: not known. The data were taken from a study of CD8+CD57+ T cells in acquired aplastic anemia. Regarding the study as a whole: Researchers reported that CD8+ Simpson's diversity was not significantly different in patients versus controls.

Genomic DNA, the template, was used for profiling of the TCR beta VDJ and CDR3. TCRdb passed the reads through MiXCR, listing each CDR3 protein once. The table records around 230,000 distinct CDR3 sequences, around 63% of them present only once. This clonotype was obtained from a human donor in good health. What was sequenced was sorted CD4+, CD8+, or CD8+CD57+ T cells (not recorded which) from PBMCs.

The CDR3 is CASSLVDGVWGPQHF. The CDR3, as DNA: TGTGCCAGCAGCTTAGTCGACGGAGTTTGGGGGCCCCAGCATTTT. The chain recombines TRBV7-2 with TRBJ1-5, with unresolved D. The ends were cut back, 1 base at V and 9 bases at J, with 16 bases in the middle. Germline assignment: CDR1 SGHTA and CDR2 FQGNSA. The CDR3 is 15 amino acids.